This T cell receptor beta chain was recorded in a study of blood T cell repertoires in COVID-19. Method: immunoSEQ multiplex PCR; TCRdb's copy keeps in-frame clones and lacks some. The sample carries around 46,000 clones, approximately 86% recorded once. Germline V gives CDR1 LGHDT, CDR2 YNNKEL (reference sequence). After removal of 2 bases from V and 5 bases from J, the junction contained 8 bases not matched to a gene. The CDR3 contains 16 residues. The sample taken for sequencing was peripheral blood. This chain uses TRBV3-1 (or the pseudogene TRBV3-2) with TRBJ2-5, with 10 bases aligning to TRBD2. This receptor was taken from a human donor in a cohort sampled during active COVID-19. The CDR3 DNA follows: TGTGCCAGCAGCCAATTCAGCGGGGGGGCCGGGGAGACCCAGTACTTC. Its translation is CASSQFSGGAGETQYF.